This T cell receptor beta chain was observed in a study of early T cells in non-severe SARS-CoV-2 infection. The CDR3 runs 15 residues. Germline values: CDR1 SGHTA, CDR2 FQGNSA. The germline V and J ends were trimmed by 0 bases and 8 bases, with 14 bases remaining between them. TCRdb reanalysed the 5' RACE reads using MiXCR and keeps one entry per CDR3 protein. The data contain 50,000 to 60,000 distinct CDR3 sequences, roughly an eighth of them singletons. This clonotype appeared a few times. Sample: whole blood. The clonotype was recovered from an adult who was a healthcare worker with PCR-confirmed SARS-CoV-2 infection or an uninfected control (not recorded which). The rearrangement links TRBV7-2 to TRBJ2-1; weak D call: TRBD2 (7 bases). The CDR3 DNA reads TGTGCCAGCAGCTTAGCGTTTGGCGGGGGCTATGAGCAGTTCTTC. This gives the protein CASSLAFGGGYEQFF.